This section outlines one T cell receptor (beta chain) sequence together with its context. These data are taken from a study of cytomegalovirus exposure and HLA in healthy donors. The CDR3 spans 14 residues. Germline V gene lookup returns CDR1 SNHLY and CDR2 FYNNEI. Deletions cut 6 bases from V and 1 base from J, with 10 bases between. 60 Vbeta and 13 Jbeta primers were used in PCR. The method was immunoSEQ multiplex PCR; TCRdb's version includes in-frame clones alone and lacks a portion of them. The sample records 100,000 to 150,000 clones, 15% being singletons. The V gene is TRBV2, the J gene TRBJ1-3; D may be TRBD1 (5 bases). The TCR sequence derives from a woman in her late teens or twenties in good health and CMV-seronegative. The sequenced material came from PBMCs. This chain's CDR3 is CASRAGYSGNTIYF. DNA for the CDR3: TGTGCCAGCAGGGCAGGGTATTCTGGAAACACCATATATTTT.